What follows are 27 T cell receptor beta chains derived from one specimen sequenced in a study of cytomegalovirus exposure and HLA in healthy donors. PCR used 60 Vbeta primers and 13 Jbeta primers. Profiled with immunoSEQ multiplex PCR; TCRdb holds only in-frame clones, not every one. The table has about 270,000 clones, about nine tenths seen once. What was sequenced was PBMCs. These receptor sequences come from a man aged 35 to 55 in good health and CMV-seropositive.

The V and J genes are TRBV7-8 and TRBJ2-7; 9 bases are a match to TRBD1. J was trimmed by 3 bases and V by 4 bases; bases with no gene match: 4. The germline V gene encodes CDR1 SGHVS and CDR2 FQNEAQ. The CDR3 runs 14 residues. CDR3 DNA sequence: TGTGCCAGCAGCTCCGGGACAGGGAACTACGAGCAGTACTTC. This sequence encodes CASSSGTGNYEQYF.

This clone showed up just once. This chain links TRBV7-2 with TRBJ1-5, with no clear D. The CDR3 covers 15 residues. Trimming removed 1 base from V and 6 bases from J, with 13 bases in between. CDR1 is SGHTA and CDR2 is FQGNSA in the germline V gene. The CDR3 DNA follows: TGTGCCAGCAGCTTAGATCGTAGGATAGCTCAGCCCCAGCATTTT. Translated: CASSLDRRIAQPQHF.

The chain links TRBV28 to TRBJ2-7; 10 bases agree with TRBD1. The V gene end was trimmed by 5 bases and the J gene end by 2 bases; junction bases not matched to a gene: 9. Germline CDR1 is MDHEN and CDR2 is SYDVKM. CDR3 length equals 16 residues. The CDR3 DNA is TGTGCCAGCAGTCCGAGGGACAGGGGATCGACCTACGAGCAGTACTTC. This codes for CASSPRDRGSTYEQYF.

The J gene is TRBJ2-7, the V gene TRBV27; 9 bases line up with TRBD1. The V and J ends lost 5 bases and 1 base, in that order; junction bases with no gene match: 3. Per the germline V gene, CDR1 is MNHEY and CDR2 is SMNVEV (reference sequence). The CDR3 is 14 amino acids. The CDR3 region has the DNA TGTGCCAGCAGTGTCGACAGGGGGTCCTACGAGCAGTACTTC. Translated: CASSVDRGSYEQYF.

The gene calls are TRBV28 and TRBJ2-3, with D perhaps TRBD2 (5 bases). The germline V gene has CDR1 MDHEN and CDR2 SYDVKM. CDR3 length: 16 amino acids. Trimming removed 5 bases from V and 1 base from J, with 16 bases in between. The CDR3 reads CASSHLPPEGTDTQYF. CDR3 DNA: TGTGCCAGCAGTCATCTCCCCCCGGAGGGCACAGATACGCAGTATTTT.

The chain employs TRBV2 and TRBJ1-1; D is possibly TRBD1 (5 bases). V dropped 2 bases and J dropped 5 bases, with 15 bases sitting between them. Germline-derived CDR1 and CDR2 are SNHLY and FYNNEI. This CDR3 region has 15 residues. The CDR3 DNA sequence: TGTGCCAGCAGTGAATCATCAGGGTTGGGAACTGAAGCTTTCTTT. Its protein is CASSESSGLGTEAFF.

This clone was detected a few times. V usage is TRBV6-1 and J usage is TRBJ2-7; D is perhaps TRBD1 (6 bases). Trimming left V 11 bases short and J 7 bases short, with 18 bases between. The CDR3 length is 12 residues. Germline loops: CDR1 MNHNS, CDR2 SASEGT. The CDR3 DNA is TGTGCCTCAGCAATTACAGGGTGGGAGCAGTACTTC. Its protein product is CASAITGWEQYF.

This chain links TRBV5-1 with TRBJ2-5; D may be TRBD1 (6 bases). The CDR3 runs 13 residues. V lost 4 bases and J lost 1, with 8 bases in between. In germline, CDR1 is SGHRS, CDR2 YFSETQ. The CDR3 protein is CASSPGVQETQYF. As DNA, the CDR3 is TGCGCCAGCAGCCCAGGGGTCCAAGAGACCCAGTACTTC.

The chain recombines TRBV5-1 with TRBJ2-2; D remains unclear. CDR1 and CDR2 from the germline V gene are SGHRS and YFSETQ. This CDR3 is 15 amino acids long. Trimming removed 4 bases at V and 7 bases at J, with 17 bases between. CDR3 nucleotides: TGCGCCAGCAGCCCCCATGTGAGGTTCGGCGGGGAGCTGTTTTTT. Protein product: CASSPHVRFGGELFF.

V and J are TRBV18 and TRBJ2-7, with 7 bases matching TRBD1. The germline V gene encodes CDR1 KGHSH and CDR2 LQKENI. Trimming cost V 2 bases and J 7 bases; bases outside gene matches: 11. This CDR3 comprises 15 residues. CDR3 DNA sequence: TGTGCCAGCTCACCAAGGACAGGATCGGAAACGGAGCAGTACTTC. Protein product: CASSPRTGSETEQYF.

The rearrangement joins TRBV28 to TRBJ2-2, with TRBD1 as a possible D gene (6 bases). Trimming cost V 7 bases and J 4 bases, with 13 bases left between them. The V gene's germline CDR1 is MDHEN and CDR2 SYDVKM. There are 14 residues in the CDR3. CDR3 coding DNA: TGTGCCAGCACCGCCCGACAGGCCACCGGGGAGCTGTTTTTT. Residues: CASTARQATGELFF.

V usage is TRBV27 and J usage is TRBJ2-1; a weak D match, TRBD1 (5 bases). The CDR3 sequence is 14 residues long. Germline V CDR1 and CDR2: MNHEY, SMNVEV (reference sequence). With 4 bases removed from V and 5 bases from J, the gap between germline ends came to 12 bases. CDR3: CASSSAGPHNEQFF. In DNA, the CDR3 is TGTGCCAGCAGTTCGGCAGGGCCCCACAATGAGCAGTTCTTC.

This sequence joins TRBV29-1 and TRBJ2-2; no firm D call. The CDR3 has 13 residues. CDR1 is SQVTM, CDR2 ANQGSEA, per germline. V was cut by 1 base and J by 4 bases, with 7 bases left in between. The CDR3 DNA reads TGCAGCGTTGAAGGGCAGATCACCGGGGAGCTGTTTTTT. Encoded protein: CSVEGQITGELFF.

The chain is built from TRBV30 and TRBJ1-1, with D hard to call. The CDR3 consists of 11 residues. The V gene lost 0 bases and the J gene lost 10 bases, with 9 bases spanning the gap. Germline V gives CDR1 GTSNPN, CDR2 SVGIG (reference sequence). The CDR3 loop is CAWSVGRRAFF. The CDR3 DNA is TGTGCCTGGAGTGTGGGCCGGCGAGCTTTCTTT.

This clone was seen a handful of times. The chain is built from TRBV5-4 and TRBJ2-7; maybe TRBD1 (6 bases). V lost 2 bases and J lost 4, with 10 bases in between. Germline lookup yields CDR1 SGHNT and CDR2 YYREEE (reference sequence). This CDR3 region has 13 residues. The CDR3, as DNA: TGTGCCAGCAGCTTCACAGGGTCATACGAGCAGTACTTC. As protein: CASSFTGSYEQYF.

For this clone: A read error may account for a junction end that differs from germline. The chain employs TRBV7-9 and TRBJ1-1; 8 positions match TRBD1. This CDR3 contains 12 residues. Germline loops: CDR1 SEHNR, CDR2 FQNEAQ (reference sequence). CDR3 amino acids: CSSDRGNTEAFF. Here the CDR3 DNA reads TGTTCCAGCGACAGGGGCAACACTGAAGCTTTCTTT.

This clone occurred once. One end of the junction fails to match germline, which may point to a read error. The chain joins TRBV5-1 to TRBJ2-2; TRBD2 is a possible D gene (5 bases). Germline CDR1 is SGHRS and CDR2 is YFSETQ. CDR3 length: 14 amino acids. The CDR3 bases are TGCGCCAGCAGCTTTCCTAGAAACACCGGGGAGCTGCTTTTT. Its translation: CASSFPRNTGELLF.

The V and J genes are TRBV7-8 and TRBJ1-2, with TRBD1 as a possible D gene (6 bases). From germline, CDR1 is SGHVS and CDR2 FQNEAQ. Trimming took 4 bases from V and 7 from J, leaving 19 bases between them. The CDR3 runs 15 residues. CDR3 sequence: CASSSEGVSAAGYTF. CDR3 coding DNA: TGTGCCAGCAGCTCAGAGGGGGTATCAGCGGCTGGCTACACCTTC.

V and J are TRBV4-1 and TRBJ2-6; 9 nucleotides line up with TRBD1. The CDR3 loop spans 21 amino acids. With 0 bases clipped from V and 3 bases from J, the junction kept 15 bases outside the gene matches. Per germline, CDR1 MGHRA and CDR2 YSYEKL. Here the CDR3 reads CASSQDPLVQGALGGANVLTF. The DNA of the CDR3 is TGCGCCAGCAGCCAAGATCCCTTAGTACAGGGGGCGCTTGGTGGGGCCAACGTCCTGACTTTC.

The CDR3: CASRWDRASTDTQYF. CDR3 in DNA: TGCGCCAGCAGGTGGGACAGGGCAAGCACAGATACGCAGTATTTT. This rearrangement joins TRBV5-1 to TRBJ2-3, with 9 bases lining up with TRBD1. Germline CDR1 reads SGHRS; CDR2 reads YFSETQ. The V and J ends lost 5 bases and 0 bases, in that order; junction bases with no gene match: 4. The CDR3 length is 15 residues.

The gene calls are TRBV7-9 and TRBJ2-1, with 14 bases identical to TRBD2. The CDR3 contains 16 residues. Germline trimming cut 1 base from V and 6 bases from J; bases unmatched to any gene: 2. The germline CDR1 and CDR2 sequences are SEHNR and FQNEAQ (reference sequence). In DNA, the CDR3 is TGTGCCAGCAGCTTAGGGACTAGCGGGAGGAGCAATGAGCAGTTCTTC. Amino acids: CASSLGTSGRSNEQFF.

As regards this clone: Other DNA sequences in the same sample also yield this CDR3. The chain uses TRBV5-1 and TRBJ2-7; 9 nucleotides agree with TRBD1. CDR3 length: 13 residues. The V segment lost 4 bases and the J segment 3 bases; nucleotides outside the gene matches: 2. The germline CDR1 and CDR2 sequences are SGHRS and YFSETQ. CDR3 sequence reads: CASSTGQGYEQYF. The DNA of the CDR3 is TGCGCCAGCAGCACGGGACAGGGCTACGAGCAGTACTTC.

This chain joins TRBV5-4 and TRBJ2-7, with a possible D match to TRBD2 (5 bases). Germline loops: CDR1 SGHNT, CDR2 YYREEE (reference sequence). V was clipped by 2 bases and J by 0 bases, with 12 bases between them. The CDR3 contains 15 residues. The CDR3 DNA is TGTGCCAGCAGCTTCAAAGCGGCATTCTCCTACGAGCAGTACTTC. Translated, it gives CASSFKAAFSYEQYF.

V usage is TRBV4-1 and J usage is TRBJ2-3; D is perhaps TRBD1 (6 bases). This CDR3 has 15 residues. The V end lost 3 bases, the J end lost 3 bases, and 13 bases lay between the germline ends. The V gene's germline CDR1 is MGHRA and CDR2 YSYEKL. The CDR3 loop reads CASSHYTRGTDTQYF. The CDR3 nucleotides read TGCGCCAGCAGCCATTACACCAGGGGAACAGATACGCAGTATTTT.

V gene TRBV7-3 combines with J gene TRBJ2-1; 11 nucleotides agree with TRBD2. V shed 5 bases and J 0 bases; nucleotides not matched to a gene: 15. The CDR3 length is 20 residues. Germline lookup yields CDR1 SGHTA and CDR2 FQGTGA. The CDR3 bases are TGTGCCAGCAGCCGACGTACCGGGACTAGCGGAACCTTCTCCTACAATGAGCAGTTCTTC. Its protein product is CASSRRTGTSGTFSYNEQFF.

The chain links TRBV14 to TRBJ2-1; 9 bases agree with TRBD1. The junction had 9 bases not matched to a gene; V was cut back by 4 bases and J by 5 bases. Germline V lookup: CDR1 SGHDN, CDR2 FVKESK. CDR3 length equals 16 residues. The CDR3 protein is CASSPTTGTGHNEQFF. DNA for the CDR3: TGTGCCAGCAGCCCTACCACCGGGACAGGGCACAATGAGCAGTTCTTC.

The chain joins TRBV7-3 to TRBJ2-1, with TRBD2 matching over 7 bases. The CDR3 contains 16 residues. The trim removed 0 bases at V and 6 bases at J, leaving 8 bases unmatched. Germline V gene lookup returns CDR1 SGHTA and CDR2 FQGTGA. The CDR3 DNA is TGTGCCAGCAGCTTAACGGGGGGGAGGCCCACCAATGAGCAGTTCTTC. Translating gives CASSLTGGRPTNEQFF.